A single sample gave rise to the 28 T cell receptor beta chains below, sequenced in a study of T cells in localized non-small cell lung cancer. The data were produced by immunoSEQ multiplex PCR, yet TCRdb's version contains in-frame clones alone and is incomplete. This sample carries 50,000 or so clones, around 82% of them seen once, and the ten largest clones take more than 4%. The source was PBMCs, collected before any cancer treatment. The receptors come from a woman between 35 and 75 years old with stage II lung adenocarcinoma.

The table lists this clone with a count of one. V is TRBV21-1 and J is TRBJ1-4. TRBV21-1 is tagged as a pseudogene. The CDR3 covers 21 residues. CDR3 region: CASSKGSAKLGSPGCGEKLFF. CDR3 DNA sequence: TGTGCCAGCAGCAAAGGGAGCGCAAAGCTGGGGAGTCCGGGTTGTGGTGAAAAACTGTTTTTT.

The CDR3 region is CASSPTGEETQYF. In nucleotides, the CDR3 is TGTGCCAGCAGCCCGACAGGGGAAGAGACCCAGTACTTC. The genes are TRBV6-6 and TRBJ2-5; 8 positions match TRBD1. From germline, CDR1 is MNHNY and CDR2 SVGAGI (reference sequence). This CDR3 spans 13 amino acids. J lost 3 bases, V lost 6 bases, and 3 bases had no gene match.

V is TRBV18 and J is TRBJ1-2; 9 bases align to TRBD1. This CDR3 contains 15 residues. Looked up from germline, CDR1 is KGHSH and CDR2 is LQKENI. Trimming removed 3 bases from V and 3 bases from J; junction bases left unmatched: 5. The DNA of the CDR3 is TGTGCCAGCTCACCGGGACAGGGCGTGGACTATGGCTACACCTTC. Translated: CASSPGQGVDYGYTF.

This chain joins TRBV10-2 and TRBJ2-6; the D gene could be TRBD1 or TRBD2 (5 bases each). Deletions cut 8 bases from V and 1 base from J, with 6 bases between. The CDR3 has 13 residues. CDR1 WSHSY and CDR2 SAAADI come from the germline V gene. CDR3 DNA: TGCGCCAGCGGGGGATCTGGGGCCAACGTCCTGACTTTC. This translates into CASGGSGANVLTF.

The genes are TRBV29-1 and TRBJ1-3, with D tentatively TRBD1 (6 bases). V shed 7 bases and J shed 4 bases, with 17 bases lying between them. The germline V gene has CDR1 SQVTM and CDR2 ANQGSEA. The CDR3 consists of 14 residues. The CDR3 DNA reads TGCAGCGCTGACCTACAGGGATCCGGAAACACCATATATTTT. This encodes CSADLQGSGNTIYF.

This clone was seen only a few times. The chain couples TRBV9 to TRBJ1-1, with D unclear. The CDR3 is 16 residues long. Germline CDR1 reads SGDLS; CDR2 reads YYNGEE. V was trimmed by 3 bases and J by 0 bases, leaving 15 bases between them. The DNA of the CDR3 is TGTGCCAGCAGCGCGGGGTCGCTGGCACTGAACACTGAAGCTTTCTTT. Residues: CASSAGSLALNTEAFF.

The rearrangement links TRBV7-2 to TRBJ2-5; D is tentatively TRBD1 or TRBD2 (6 bases each). Germline assignment: CDR1 SGHTA and CDR2 FQGNSA. This CDR3 comprises 15 residues. Trimming cost V 5 bases and J 5 bases, with 18 bases left between them. For the CDR3, the DNA is TGTGCCAGCAGCCCTCCGGGACAAGGGGGGGAGACCCAGTACTTC. It is translated as CASSPPGQGGETQYF.

V gene TRBV7-9 combines with J gene TRBJ2-5, with D perhaps TRBD1 (6 bases). CDR3 length: 16 amino acids. V lost 0 bases and J 5 bases, leaving 16 bases between the germline ends. Looked up from germline, CDR1 is SEHNR and CDR2 is FQNEAQ (reference sequence). The CDR3 here is CASSLALTGPGETQYF. Written as DNA, the CDR3 is TGTGCCAGCAGCTTAGCCCTAACAGGGCCGGGGGAGACCCAGTACTTC.

This clone showed up just once. This sequence joins TRBV29-1 and TRBJ2-1; TRBD2 might be the D (6 bases). The CDR3 runs to 15 residues. V lost 3 bases, J lost 0 bases, and 12 bases lay in between. Germline loops: CDR1 SQVTM, CDR2 ANQGSEA. The CDR3 region has the DNA TGCAGCGTTGAGCGGGACGCCAGCTCCTACAATGAGCAGTTCTTC. As protein: CSVERDASSYNEQFF.

This clone was detected only a few times. The chain employs TRBV18 and TRBJ1-1; D remains unclear. In germline, CDR1 is KGHSH, CDR2 LQKENI. V was shortened by 5 bases and J by 7 bases, with 11 bases between the two germline ends. The CDR3 contains 12 residues. CDR3 region: CASSVNEGEAFF. As DNA, the CDR3 is TGTGCCAGCTCAGTTAACGAGGGTGAAGCTTTCTTT.

The chain is built from TRBV5-8 and TRBJ1-1; D is possibly TRBD1 (5 bases). CDR3 length equals 13 residues. The germline CDR1 and CDR2 sequences are SGHTS and YDEGEE. V dropped 4 bases and J dropped 3 bases, with 10 bases sitting between them. In DNA, the CDR3 is TGTGCCAGCAGCCCAGGGTCCTACACTGAAGCTTTCTTT. Translating gives CASSPGSYTEAFF.

The rearrangement links TRBV27 to TRBJ1-2; D uncertain. Trimming removed 1 base at V and 8 bases at J, with 14 bases between. The CDR3 runs 14 residues. Germline-derived CDR1 and CDR2 are MNHEY and SMNVEV (reference sequence). CDR3 in DNA: TGTGCCAGCAGTTTATTGCCGGGTTTTGGGGGCTACACCTTC. This translates into CASSLLPGFGGYTF.

The chain is built from TRBV7-2 and TRBJ1-3; weak D call: TRBD1 (5 bases). Germline values: CDR1 SGHTA, CDR2 FQGNSA. The V end lost 1 base, the J end lost 1 base, and 14 bases lay between the germline ends. The CDR3 sequence is 17 residues long. The DNA of the CDR3 is TGTGCCAGCAGCTTAGGGGCCTCTTGGGGGTCTGGAAACACCATATATTTT. It encodes CASSLGASWGSGNTIYF.

The chain uses TRBV7-3 and TRBJ2-1, with D possibly being TRBD2 (5 bases). This CDR3 contains 15 residues. With 0 bases removed from V and 6 bases from J, the gap between germline ends came to 12 bases. Looked up from germline, CDR1 is SGHTA and CDR2 is FQGTGA. The CDR3 bases are TGTGCCAGCAGCTTAACCCCCCTGGGGAGCAATGAGCAGTTCTTC. Residues: CASSLTPLGSNEQFF.

V usage is TRBV9 and J usage is TRBJ1-2; 8 positions agree with TRBD1. The V and J ends lost 5 bases and 8 bases, in that order; junction bases with no gene match: 11. This CDR3 has 14 amino acids. The germline CDR1 and CDR2 sequences are SGDLS and YYNGEE. CDR3 nucleotides: TGTGCCAGCAGAGGTCCGGGACAGGAAATAGGCTACACCTTC. It encodes CASRGPGQEIGYTF.

V gene TRBV28 combines with J gene TRBJ2-3, with D hard to call. Germline V gene lookup returns CDR1 MDHEN and CDR2 SYDVKM. The CDR3 totals 15 residues. Trimming left V 3 bases short and J 0 bases short, with 10 bases between. The chain's CDR3 is CASSLTPGSTDTQYF. In nucleotides, the CDR3 is TGTGCCAGCAGTTTGACCCCCGGGAGCACAGATACGCAGTATTTT. Full variable domain (remainder filled in from reference TRBV28 and TRBJ2-3): DVKVTQSSRYLVKRTGEKVFLECVQDMDHENMFWYRQDPGLGLRLIYFSYDVKMKEKGDIPEGYSVSREKKERFSLILESASTNQTSMYLCASSLTPGSTDTQYFGPGTRLTVL.

The chain employs TRBV9 and TRBJ2-3; 11 bases fit TRBD2. Germline CDR1 is SGDLS and CDR2 is YYNGEE. The CDR3 is 16 amino acids. With V trimmed by 0 bases and J by 5 bases, 5 bases remained unmatched. CDR3 bases: TGTGCCAGCAGCGTAGGGGTAGCGGGGGGGTTAGATACGCAGTATTTT. This translates into CASSVGVAGGLDTQYF.

The chain carries TRBV18 and TRBJ1-3; D remains unclear. Deletions cut 2 bases from V and 0 bases from J, with 8 bases between. The length of the CDR3 is 15 residues. Germline loops: CDR1 KGHSH, CDR2 LQKENI. CDR3 protein: CASSPVRSSGNTIYF. Written as DNA, the CDR3 is TGTGCCAGCTCACCAGTCAGAAGCTCTGGAAACACCATATATTTT.

V usage is TRBV28 and J usage is TRBJ1-1; D is uncertain. From germline, CDR1 is MDHEN and CDR2 SYDVKM. The CDR3 runs to 14 residues. The ends were cut back, 8 bases at V and 3 bases at J, with 16 bases in the middle. The CDR3 loop reads CASVPPGPDTEAFF. Here the CDR3 DNA reads TGTGCCAGCGTACCCCCCGGCCCGGACACTGAAGCTTTCTTT.

V usage is TRBV29-1 and J usage is TRBJ2-2; D could derive from TRBD1 or TRBD2 (6 bases each). In germline, CDR1 is SQVTM, CDR2 ANQGSEA. CDR3 length: 13 amino acids. V lost 7 bases to trimming and J lost 5 bases, with 14 bases between them. The CDR3 DNA reads TGCAGCGCAGAAAGGGGGGAGACCGGGGAGCTGTTTTTT. Translated: CSAERGETGELFF.

The V and J genes are TRBV9 and TRBJ2-3; D might be TRBD2 (6 bases). V lost 0 bases to trimming and J lost 5 bases, with 10 bases between them. The CDR3 is 14 residues long. Germline V gives CDR1 SGDLS, CDR2 YYNGEE. The CDR3 is CASSVVVGGDTQYF. The DNA for the CDR3 is TGTGCCAGCAGCGTAGTGGTGGGGGGAGATACGCAGTATTTT.

The V and J genes are TRBV7-6 and TRBJ1-4; TRBD1 is a possible D gene (5 bases). The germline gives CDR1 SGHVS, CDR2 FNYEAQ. The CDR3 extends over 15 amino acids. The V and J ends lost 1 base and 10 bases respectively, with 16 bases between them. As DNA, the CDR3 is TGTGCCAGCAGCTTAGGGGGGACTGGTGGTGGAAAACTGTTTTTT. Its protein product is CASSLGGTGGGKLFF.

This sequence joins TRBV7-9 and TRBJ1-1, with D unresolved. V dropped 8 bases and J dropped 1 base, with 8 bases sitting between them. From germline, CDR1 is SEHNR and CDR2 FQNEAQ (reference sequence). The CDR3 is 12 amino acids. The CDR3 nucleotides read TGTGCCAGCCTTACCCCGAACACTGAAGCTTTCTTT. It codes for CASLTPNTEAFF.

Concerning this clone: Other DNA sequences from this sample encode an identical CDR3 as well. The genes are TRBV5-1 and TRBJ2-3; D uncertain. Germline V lookup: CDR1 SGHRS, CDR2 YFSETQ. With 4 bases removed from V and 1 base from J, the gap between germline ends came to 10 bases. The CDR3 has 14 residues. The CDR3, as DNA: TGCGCCAGCAGCCCTCCTCGTGGCACAGATACGCAGTATTTT. Protein product: CASSPPRGTDTQYF.

The V gene is TRBV7-9, the J gene TRBJ1-2; 8 nucleotides agree with TRBD1. Germline V gives CDR1 SEHNR, CDR2 FQNEAQ (reference sequence). This CDR3 has 13 residues. With V trimmed by 8 bases and J by 6 bases, 8 bases remained unmatched. The CDR3 here is CASDVQGANGYTF. The CDR3 DNA is TGTGCCAGCGACGTGCAGGGGGCAAATGGCTACACCTTC.

This chain connects TRBV28 to TRBJ1-2, with TRBD1 identical over 10 bases. The CDR3 extends over 15 amino acids. V was clipped by 2 bases and J by 4 bases; unmatched bases: 4. The germline CDR1 and CDR2 sequences are MDHEN and SYDVKM. The CDR3 spells CASSLAGTGVYGYTF. CDR3 sequence (DNA): TGTGCCAGCAGTTTAGCAGGGACAGGGGTCTATGGCTACACCTTC.

In DNA, the CDR3 is TGCGCCAGCAGCTTGTGGGGGGGATACGAGCAGTACTTC. Its protein is CASSLWGGYEQYF. The V call is TRBV5-1, the J call TRBJ2-7, with 7 bases that match TRBD2. CDR3 length: 13 amino acids. The trim removed 1 base at V and 4 bases at J, leaving 2 bases unmatched. The germline V gene has CDR1 SGHRS and CDR2 YFSETQ.

The chain combines TRBV5-1 with TRBJ1-1, with D perhaps matching TRBD1 (6 bases). Per germline, CDR1 SGHRS and CDR2 YFSETQ. There are 15 residues in the CDR3. Trimming took 5 bases from V and 3 from J, leaving 17 bases between them. CDR3: CASSTEQGPHTEAFF. The CDR3 DNA reads TGCGCCAGCAGTACGGAACAGGGACCCCACACTGAAGCTTTCTTT.